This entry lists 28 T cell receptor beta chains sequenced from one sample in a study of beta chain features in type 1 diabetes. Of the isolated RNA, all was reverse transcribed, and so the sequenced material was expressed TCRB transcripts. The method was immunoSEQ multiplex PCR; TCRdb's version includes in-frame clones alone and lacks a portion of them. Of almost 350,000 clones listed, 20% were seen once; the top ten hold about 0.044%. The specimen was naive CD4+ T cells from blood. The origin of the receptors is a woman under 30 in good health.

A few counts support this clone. In DNA, the CDR3 is TGTGCCAGCACCCTGGGTAGCTCGGGAGAGCAGTACTTC. Residues: CASTLGSSGEQYF. The V call is TRBV7-2, the J call TRBJ2-7; D is possibly TRBD2 (5 bases). This CDR3 has 13 amino acids. Trimming shortened V by 7 bases and J by 7 bases, and 17 bases separated the two germline ends. CDR1 SGHTA and CDR2 FQGNSA come from the germline V gene.

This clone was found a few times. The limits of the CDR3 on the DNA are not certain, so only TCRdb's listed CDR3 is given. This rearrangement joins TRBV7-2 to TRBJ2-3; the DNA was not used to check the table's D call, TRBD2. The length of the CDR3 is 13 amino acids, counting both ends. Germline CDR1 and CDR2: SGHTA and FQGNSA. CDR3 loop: CASSFGSGDTQYF.

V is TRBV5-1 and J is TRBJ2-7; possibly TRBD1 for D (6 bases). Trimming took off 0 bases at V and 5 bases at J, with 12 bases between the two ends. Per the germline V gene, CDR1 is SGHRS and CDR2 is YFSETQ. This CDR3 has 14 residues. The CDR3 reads CASSLATQGDEQYF. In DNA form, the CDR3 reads TGCGCCAGCAGCTTGGCCACACAGGGAGACGAGCAGTACTTC.

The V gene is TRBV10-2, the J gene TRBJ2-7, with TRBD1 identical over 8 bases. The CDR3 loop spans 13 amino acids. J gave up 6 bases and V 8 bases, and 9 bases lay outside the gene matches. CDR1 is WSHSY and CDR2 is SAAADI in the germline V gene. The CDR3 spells CASSKGQALEQYF. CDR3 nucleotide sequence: TGCGCCAGCTCTAAGGGACAGGCCCTCGAGCAGTACTTC.

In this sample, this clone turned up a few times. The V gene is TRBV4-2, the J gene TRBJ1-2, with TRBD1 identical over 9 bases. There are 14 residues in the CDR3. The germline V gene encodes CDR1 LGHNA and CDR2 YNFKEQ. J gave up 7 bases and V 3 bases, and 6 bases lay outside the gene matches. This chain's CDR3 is CASSHRDRDGGYTF. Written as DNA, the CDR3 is TGTGCCAGCAGCCACCGGGACAGGGACGGTGGCTACACCTTC.

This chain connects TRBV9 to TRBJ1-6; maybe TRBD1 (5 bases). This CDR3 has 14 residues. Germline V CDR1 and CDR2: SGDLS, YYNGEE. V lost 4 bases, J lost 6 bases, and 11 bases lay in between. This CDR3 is CASSSSGSNSPLHF. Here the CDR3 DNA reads TGTGCCAGCAGCTCCTCAGGGTCTAATTCACCCCTCCACTTT.

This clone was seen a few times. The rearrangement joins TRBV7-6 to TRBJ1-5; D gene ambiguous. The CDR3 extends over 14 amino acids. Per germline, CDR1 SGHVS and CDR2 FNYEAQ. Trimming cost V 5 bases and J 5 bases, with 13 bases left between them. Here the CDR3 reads CASSPAGVYQPQHF. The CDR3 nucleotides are TGTGCCAGCAGCCCAGCCGGAGTCTATCAGCCCCAGCATTTT.

CDR3 nucleotides: TGTGCCTGGAATTTCCGGGACAGAAACACCGGGGAGCTGTTTTTT. It encodes CAWNFRDRNTGELFF. The V gene is TRBV30, the J gene TRBJ2-2; 7 bases align to TRBD1. Germline values: CDR1 GTSNPN, CDR2 SVGIG (reference sequence). J gave up 2 bases and V 4 bases, and 7 bases lay outside the gene matches. The CDR3 runs to 15 residues. The full variable domain, completed using reference TRBV30 and TRBJ2-2, is SQTIHQWPATLVQPVGSPLSLECTVEGTSNPNLYWYRQAAGRGLQLLFYSVGIGQISSEVPQNLSASRPQDRQFILSSKKLLLSDSGFYLCAWNFRDRNTGELFFGEGSRLTVL.

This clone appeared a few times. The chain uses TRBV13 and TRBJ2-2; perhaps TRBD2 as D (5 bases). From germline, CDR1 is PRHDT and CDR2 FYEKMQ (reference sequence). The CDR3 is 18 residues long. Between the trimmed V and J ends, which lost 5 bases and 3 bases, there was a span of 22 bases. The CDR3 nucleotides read TGTGCCAGCAGCACCCGGCGCGTAGTCCCGAGGGACACCGGGGAGCTGTTTTTT. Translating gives CASSTRRVVPRDTGELFF.

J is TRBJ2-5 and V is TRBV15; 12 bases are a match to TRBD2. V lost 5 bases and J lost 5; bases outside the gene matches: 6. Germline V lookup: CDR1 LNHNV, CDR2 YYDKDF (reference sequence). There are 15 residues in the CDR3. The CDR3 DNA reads TGTGCCACCAGCGGGCGACTAGCGGGAGTTGAGACCCAGTACTTC. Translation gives CATSGRLAGVETQYF. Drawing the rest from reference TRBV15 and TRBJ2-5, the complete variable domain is DAMVIQNPRYQVTQFGKPVTLSCSQTLNHNVMYWYQQKSSQAPKLLFHYYDKDFNNEADTPDNFQSRRPNTSFCFLDIRSPGLGDTAMYLCATSGRLAGVETQYFGPGTRLLVL.

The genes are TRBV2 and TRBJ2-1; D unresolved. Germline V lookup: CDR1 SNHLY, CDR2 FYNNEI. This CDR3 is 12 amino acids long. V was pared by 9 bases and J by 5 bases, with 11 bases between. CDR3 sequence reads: CASELQDNEQFF. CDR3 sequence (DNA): TGTGCCAGTGAACTACAAGACAATGAGCAGTTCTTC.

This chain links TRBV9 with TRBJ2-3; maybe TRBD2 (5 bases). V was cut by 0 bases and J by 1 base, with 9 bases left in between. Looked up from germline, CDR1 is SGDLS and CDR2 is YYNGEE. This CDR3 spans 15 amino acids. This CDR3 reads CASSVDTGGTDTQYF. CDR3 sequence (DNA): TGTGCCAGCAGCGTAGACACCGGGGGCACAGATACGCAGTATTTT.

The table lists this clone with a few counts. Here the CDR3 DNA reads TGTGCCTGGAGACGCGTTGGGGCAGCCGGGGCCAACGTCCTGACTTTC. As protein: CAWRRVGAAGANVLTF. This chain joins TRBV30 and TRBJ2-6; tentative D call: TRBD1 (5 bases). The V end lost 3 bases, the J end lost 4 bases, and 16 bases lay between the germline ends. Germline CDR1 is GTSNPN and CDR2 is SVGIG (reference sequence). The CDR3 consists of 16 residues.

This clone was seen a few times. Here the CDR3 DNA reads TGTGCCTGGAGTGTCGGGACAGTGAATCAGCCCCAGCATTTT. This encodes CAWSVGTVNQPQHF. The chain joins TRBV30 to TRBJ1-5; the match to TRBD1 covers 7 bases. The V gene end was trimmed by 0 bases and the J gene end by 4 bases; junction bases not matched to a gene: 3. CDR1 is GTSNPN, CDR2 SVGIG, per germline (reference sequence). The CDR3 extends over 14 amino acids.

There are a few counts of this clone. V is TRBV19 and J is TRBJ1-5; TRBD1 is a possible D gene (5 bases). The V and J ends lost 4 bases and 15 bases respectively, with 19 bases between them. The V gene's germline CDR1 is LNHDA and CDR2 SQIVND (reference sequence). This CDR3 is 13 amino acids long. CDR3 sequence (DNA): TGTGCCAGTAGTACTGGTGGACACCTCAACAGGCATTTT. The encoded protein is CASSTGGHLNRHF.

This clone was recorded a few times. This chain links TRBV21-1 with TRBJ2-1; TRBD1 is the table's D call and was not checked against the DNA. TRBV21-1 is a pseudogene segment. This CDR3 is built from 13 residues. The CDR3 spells CASLTGLSSEQFF. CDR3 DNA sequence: TGTGCCAGTCTGACAGGGCTGTCAAGTGAGCAGTTCTTC.

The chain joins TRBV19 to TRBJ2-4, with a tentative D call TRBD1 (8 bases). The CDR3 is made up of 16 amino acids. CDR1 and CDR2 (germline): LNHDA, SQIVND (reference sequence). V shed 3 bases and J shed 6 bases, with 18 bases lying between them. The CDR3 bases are TGTGCCAGTAGTATGCTTAGAAGCGGGACAGGAAACATTCAGTACTTC. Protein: CASSMLRSGTGNIQYF.

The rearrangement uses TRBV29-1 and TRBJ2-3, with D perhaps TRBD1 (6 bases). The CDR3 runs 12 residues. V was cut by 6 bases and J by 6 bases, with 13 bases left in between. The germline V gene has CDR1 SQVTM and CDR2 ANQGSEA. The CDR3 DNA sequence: TGCAGCGTCGGGACACCTGGTGATACGCAGTATTTT. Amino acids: CSVGTPGDTQYF.

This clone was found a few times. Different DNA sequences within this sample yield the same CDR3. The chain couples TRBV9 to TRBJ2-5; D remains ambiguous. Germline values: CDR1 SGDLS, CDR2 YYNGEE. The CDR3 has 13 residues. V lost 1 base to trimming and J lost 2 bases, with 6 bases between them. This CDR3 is CASSVSRQETQYF. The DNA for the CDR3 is TGTGCCAGCAGCGTAAGCCGACAAGAGACCCAGTACTTC.

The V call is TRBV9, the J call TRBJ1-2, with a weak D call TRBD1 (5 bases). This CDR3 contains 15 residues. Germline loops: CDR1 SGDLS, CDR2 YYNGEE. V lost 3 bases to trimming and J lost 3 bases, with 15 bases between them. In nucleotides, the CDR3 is TGTGCCAGCAGCGACGCAGGGTCTGGTGACTATGGCTACACCTTC. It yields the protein CASSDAGSGDYGYTF.

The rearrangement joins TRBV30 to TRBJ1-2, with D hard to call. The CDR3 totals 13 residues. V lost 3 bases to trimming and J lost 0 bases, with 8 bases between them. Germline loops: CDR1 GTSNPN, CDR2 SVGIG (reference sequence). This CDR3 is CAWRRAPNYGYTF. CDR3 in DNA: TGTGCCTGGAGGAGGGCCCCTAACTATGGCTACACCTTC.

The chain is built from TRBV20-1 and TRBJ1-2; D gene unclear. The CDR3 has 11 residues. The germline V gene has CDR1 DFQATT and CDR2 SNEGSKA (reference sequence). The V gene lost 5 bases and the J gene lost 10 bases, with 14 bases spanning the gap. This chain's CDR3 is CSAPLWRVYTF. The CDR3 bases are TGCAGTGCTCCCCTGTGGAGGGTCTACACCTTC.

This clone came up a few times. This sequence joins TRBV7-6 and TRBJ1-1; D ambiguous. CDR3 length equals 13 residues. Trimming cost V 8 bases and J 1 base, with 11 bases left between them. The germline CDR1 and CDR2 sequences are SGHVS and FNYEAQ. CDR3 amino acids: CASSSEGNTEAFF. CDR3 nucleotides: TGTGCCAGCTCAAGCGAGGGGAACACTGAAGCTTTCTTT.

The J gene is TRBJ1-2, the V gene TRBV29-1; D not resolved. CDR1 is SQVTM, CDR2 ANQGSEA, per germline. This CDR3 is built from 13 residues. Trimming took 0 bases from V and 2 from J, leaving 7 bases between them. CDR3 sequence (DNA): TGCAGCGTTGAAGATTCTGGCAACTATGGCTACACCTTC. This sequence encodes CSVEDSGNYGYTF.

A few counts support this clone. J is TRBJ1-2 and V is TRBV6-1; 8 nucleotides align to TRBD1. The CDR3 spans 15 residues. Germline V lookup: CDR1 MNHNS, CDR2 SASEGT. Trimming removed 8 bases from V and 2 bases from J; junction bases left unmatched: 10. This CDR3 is CASRPQTGANYGYTF. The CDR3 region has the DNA TGTGCCAGCCGGCCTCAGACAGGGGCGAACTATGGCTACACCTTC.

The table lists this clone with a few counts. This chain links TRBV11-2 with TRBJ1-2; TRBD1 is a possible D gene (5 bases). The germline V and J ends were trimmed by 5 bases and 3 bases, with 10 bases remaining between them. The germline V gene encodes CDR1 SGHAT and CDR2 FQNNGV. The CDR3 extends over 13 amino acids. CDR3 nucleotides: TGTGCCAGCAGCCCCACAGGCTACTATGGCTACACCTTC. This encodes CASSPTGYYGYTF.

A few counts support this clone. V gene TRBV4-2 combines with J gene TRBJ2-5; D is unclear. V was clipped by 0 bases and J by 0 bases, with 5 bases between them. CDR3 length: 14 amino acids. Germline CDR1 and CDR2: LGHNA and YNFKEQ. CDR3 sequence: CASSQEADQETQYF. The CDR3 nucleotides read TGTGCCAGCAGCCAAGAGGCCGACCAAGAGACCCAGTACTTC.

The CDR3 region is CASSPSLAGSPTGELFF. The CDR3 region has the DNA TGTGCCAGCTCACCAAGCCTAGCGGGATCACCCACCGGGGAGCTGTTTTTT. This chain connects TRBV18 to TRBJ2-2; 9 bases line up with TRBD2. CDR1 and CDR2 from the germline V gene are KGHSH and LQKENI. V gave up 2 bases and J gave up 4 bases; unmatched junction bases: 8. The CDR3 consists of 17 residues.